This entry lists 5 T cell receptor beta chains sequenced from one sample in a study of T cell changes during pregnancy in multiple sclerosis. Repertoires were generated with immunoSEQ multiplex PCR, while TCRdb's copy carries only in-frame clones and drops some. The data show tens of thousands of clones, with approximately 94% seen just once and roughly 2.5% held by the top ten. The sequenced sample was peripheral blood, obtained in the third trimester of pregnancy. Receptor source: a female donor with multiple sclerosis, enrolled in a pregnancy study.

This rearrangement joins TRBV4-1 to TRBJ2-1, with TRBD1 identical over 8 bases. Trimming removed 1 base from V and 8 bases from J; junction bases left unmatched: 4. Germline-derived CDR1 and CDR2 are MGHRA and YSYEKL. CDR3 length equals 14 residues. The CDR3 here is CASSQVTGEDEQFF. The CDR3 bases are TGCGCCAGCAGCCAAGTGACAGGGGAGGATGAGCAGTTCTTC.

This chain links TRBV6-5 with TRBJ1-5; D not resolved. CDR3 length equals 14 residues. The germline CDR1 and CDR2 sequences are MNHEY and SVGAGI. V lost 6 bases and J 0 bases, leaving 9 bases between the germline ends. CDR3 residues: CASSPLGSNQPQHF. CDR3 DNA: TGTGCCAGCAGCCCTCTCGGTAGCAATCAGCCCCAGCATTTT.

The sample holds a few counts of this clone. V gene TRBV6-1 combines with J gene TRBJ1-2; D not certain. The CDR3 runs to 13 residues. V was clipped by 5 bases and J by 2 bases, with 9 bases between them. CDR1 is MNHNS, CDR2 SASEGT, per germline. DNA of the CDR3: TGTGCCAGCAGTAGTCGCCAGAACTATGGCTACACCTTC. As protein: CASSSRQNYGYTF.

The CDR3 region is CASSVEAGGLNNEQFF. CDR3 DNA: TGTGCCAGCAGCGTAGAAGCGGGGGGGCTTAACAATGAGCAGTTCTTC. The rearrangement uses TRBV9 and TRBJ2-1; 10 bases align to TRBD2. CDR3 size: 16 residues. V trimming: 0 bases; J trimming: 5 bases; junction bases outside the gene matches: 5. Germline V gene sequence: CDR1 SGDLS, CDR2 YYNGEE. The variable domain in full, with the rest retrieved from reference TRBV9 and TRBJ2-1, is DSGVTQTPKHLITATGQRVTLRCSPRSGDLSVYWYQQSLDQGLQFLIQYYNGEERAKGNILERFSAQQFPDLHSELNLSSLELGDSALYFCASSVEAGGLNNEQFFGPGTRLTVL.

V is TRBV15 and J is TRBJ2-7; perhaps TRBD1 as D (5 bases). V was cut by 5 bases and J by 4 bases, with 6 bases left in between. The CDR3 has 11 amino acids. Germline CDR1 and CDR2: LNHNV and YYDKDF (reference sequence). CDR3 nucleotide sequence: TGTGCCACCAGCCAGGGATACGAGCAGTACTTC. Translated, it gives CATSQGYEQYF.